These T cell receptor beta chains were read from a single sample in a study of T cells in Graves' hyperthyroidism and ophthalmopathy. One entry per CDR3 protein results from TCRdb running MiXCR on the multiplex PCR reads. This sample has fewer than 550,000 distinct CDR3 sequences, with around 22% found just once. The sample consisted of blood. These receptors came from a woman in her twenties or thirties with Graves' ophthalmopathy. The CDR3 runs from the conserved cysteine through the conserved F or W. Fields, in order: V gene, D gene, clone size, J gene, CDR3 protein, CDR3 DNA. The D gene is left open where the match is weak. Part of the rows lack a size; the others show once, few, many or a class for expanded clones.

TRBV11-2	TRBD1	many	TRBJ2-5	CASSSRQGALGTQYF	TGTGCCAGCAGCTCGCGACAGGGGGCTTTGGGGACCCAGTACTTC
TRBV2	NA	many	TRBJ1-1	CASSREFRNTEAFF	TGTGCCAGCAGTCGAGAGTTTCGGAACACTGAAGCTTTCTTT
TRBV29-1	NA	many	TRBJ1-3	CSAQGKPEGNTIYF	TGCAGCGCCCAGGGGAAACCGGAAGGAAACACCATATATTTT
TRBV20-1	NA	many	TRBJ2-7	CSASETDFLSYEQYF	TGCAGTGCTTCTGAGACAGATTTCCTCTCCTACGAGCAGTACTTC
TRBV7-2	NA	NA	TRBJ2-5	CASSYGASSVAVTQYF	TGTGCCAGCAGCTACGGAGCGAGCTCGGTAGCGGTGACCCAGTACTTC
TRBV20-1	TRBD2	few	TRBJ2-7	CSAQSASGGAMDEQYF	TGCAGTGCTCAATCCGCTAGCGGGGGGGCGATGGACGAGCAGTACTTC
TRBV11-1	TRBD2	NA	TRBJ2-7	CASSLGTGLAAYEQYF	TGTGCCAGCAGCTTAGGGACGGGACTAGCGGCTTACGAGCAGTACTTC
TRBV20-1	TRBD1	many	TRBJ1-1	CSARDSGQDRPEAFF	TGCAGTGCTAGAGACTCGGGACAGGACCGGCCTGAAGCTTTCTTT
TRBV28	NA	NA	TRBJ2-5	CASSSEQGPQETQYF	TGTGCCAGCAGTTCGGAGCAGGGGCCTCAAGAGACCCAGTACTTC
TRBV19	TRBD1	few	TRBJ1-1	CASTIGQVNTEAFF	TGTGCCAGTACAATCGGACAGGTGAACACTGAAGCTTTCTTT
TRBV7-9	NA	many	TRBJ2-7	CASSLRVGTAEQYF	TGTGCCAGCAGCTTAAGGGTGGGAACAGCTGAGCAGTACTTC
TRBV6-1	NA	many	TRBJ1-5	CASSTNQGVRNQPQHF	TGTGCCAGCAGCACGAATCAGGGTGTTCGGAATCAGCCCCAGCATTTT
TRBV6-2/TRBV6-3	NA	many	TRBJ2-2	CASTNLQEGTPNTGELFF	TGTGCCAGCACCAACCTCCAGGAGGGAACCCCGAACACCGGGGAGCTGTTTTTT
TRBV7-8	NA	NA	TRBJ1-1	CASSRRHTEAFF	TGTGCCAGCAGCCGGAGGCACACTGAAGCTTTCTTT
TRBV27	TRBD2	many	TRBJ2-7	CASTLSGGHSYEQYF	TGTGCCAGCACCCTTAGCGGGGGGCACTCCTACGAGCAGTACTTC
TRBV11-1	NA	NA	TRBJ1-6	CASSSTALGTDHGGSLHF	TGTGCCAGCAGCTCAACCGCATTGGGGACGGACCATGGGGGGTCCCTCCACTTT
TRBV20-1	NA	few	TRBJ1-1	CSARVQGTEAFF	TGCAGTGCTAGAGTTCAGGGAACTGAAGCTTTCTTT
TRBV12-3/TRBV12-4	NA	NA	TRBJ1-1	CASSSRMGNTEAFF	TGTGCCAGCAGTTCAAGGATGGGTAACACTGAAGCTTTCTTT
TRBV29-1	NA	many	TRBJ1-2	CSVEGRDGYTF	TGCAGCGTTGAAGGCAGGGATGGCTACACCTTC
TRBV4-1	NA	NA	TRBJ2-7	CASSPTSVDYYEQYF	TGCGCCAGCAGCCCGACCTCCGTGGATTACTACGAGCAGTACTTC
TRBV29-1	NA	many	TRBJ1-2	CSAGTIYGYTF	TGCAGCGCCGGGACGATCTATGGCTACACCTTC
TRBV12-3/TRBV12-4	NA	NA	TRBJ2-7	CASGVGYKQYF	TGTGCCAGCGGAGTTGGCTACAAGCAGTACTTC
TRBV7-8	NA	many	TRBJ2-7	CASSLAVTYEQYF	TGTGCCAGCAGCTTGGCGGTGACCTACGAGCAGTACTTC
TRBV27	NA	many	TRBJ1-2	CASSFFGGDSYGYTF	TGTGCCAGCAGTTTTTTCGGCGGGGATAGCTATGGCTACACCTTC
TRBV7-2	NA	many	TRBJ2-5	CASSSSPQETQYF	TGTGCCAGCAGCTCGTCGCCCCAAGAGACCCAGTACTTC
TRBV6-1	NA	many	TRBJ2-7	CASSEVRGDEQYF	TGTGCCAGCAGTGAAGTCAGAGGGGACGAGCAGTACTTC
TRBV5-1	NA	many	TRBJ1-1	CASSLDPFVNTEAFF	TGCGCCAGCAGCTTGGACCCCTTTGTGAACACTGAAGCTTTCTTT
TRBV20-1	NA	few	TRBJ2-7	CSARDARGGPYEQYF	TGCAGTGCTAGAGATGCAAGGGGAGGACCCTACGAGCAGTACTTC
TRBV24-1	NA	NA	TRBJ1-1	CATTDGNTEAFF	TGTGCCACCACCGATGGGAACACTGAAGCTTTCTTT
TRBV12-3/TRBV12-4	TRBD1	NA	TRBJ1-2	CASTWDREFWYGYTF	TGTGCCAGCACCTGGGACAGGGAGTTTTGGTATGGCTACACCTTC
TRBV6-4	TRBD1	NA	TRBJ1-1	CASTAGTGGRTEAFF	TGTGCCAGCACCGCCGGGACAGGTGGGAGGACTGAAGCTTTCTTT
TRBV27	TRBD1	many	TRBJ1-2	CASSLWSGTENINYGYTF	TGTGCCAGCAGTTTATGGTCCGGGACAGAGAACATTAACTATGGCTACACCTTC
TRBV10-2	TRBD1	many	TRBJ1-2	CASSSPQGEDTF	TGCGCCAGCAGTTCACCACAGGGGGAAGACACCTTC
TRBV28	TRBD1	many	TRBJ2-4	CASGTKRDSLNIQYF	TGTGCCAGCGGAACTAAGAGGGACAGCCTGAACATTCAGTACTTC
TRBV2	TRBD1	NA	TRBJ2-2	CASGRQGPNTGELFF	TGTGCCAGCGGAAGACAGGGGCCCAACACCGGGGAGCTGTTTTTT
TRBV6-2/TRBV6-3	NA	NA	TRBJ1-1	CASSYSGQGQAEAFF	TGTGCCAGCAGTTACTCGGGGCAGGGCCAGGCTGAAGCTTTCTTT
TRBV5-1	TRBD1	NA	TRBJ2-7	CASSQGDRDSGEQYF	TGCGCCAGCAGCCAGGGGGACAGGGATTCCGGGGAGCAGTACTTC
TRBV27	NA	many	TRBJ1-5	CASSLSRGAIDLGQPQHF	TGTGCCAGCAGTTTATCGCGGGGGGCAATAGACCTTGGTCAGCCCCAGCATTTT
TRBV19	TRBD1	many	TRBJ1-2	CASDVGQGTSGYTF	TGTGCCAGCGATGTGGGACAGGGGACCTCTGGCTACACCTTC
TRBV24-1	NA	many	TRBJ2-2	CATTTLNTGELFF	TGTGCCACCACCACGCTGAACACCGGGGAGCTGTTTTTT
TRBV20-1	TRBD2	NA	TRBJ2-7	CSAGTSGRGSYEQYF	TGCAGTGCCGGGACTAGCGGGAGGGGGTCCTACGAGCAGTACTTC
TRBV28	TRBD1	many	TRBJ2-4	CASSSHGQVARQYF	TGTGCCAGCAGTTCTCACGGACAGGTGGCGCGTCAGTACTTC
TRBV27	NA	NA	TRBJ2-4	CASSHLGGGGQDIQYF	TGTGCCAGCAGCCACCTTGGGGGGGGGGGCCAGGACATTCAGTACTTC
TRBV12-3/TRBV12-4	NA	few	TRBJ1-1	CASRVSRDLTEAFF	TGTGCCAGCAGGGTGTCCCGGGACCTCACTGAAGCTTTCTTT
TRBV7-3	TRBD1	few	TRBJ2-2	CASSLNGQGSTGELFF	TGTGCCAGCAGCTTAAACGGACAGGGAAGCACCGGGGAGCTGTTTTTT
TRBV15	NA	NA	TRBJ2-7	CATSRDGARARSYEQYF	TGTGCCACCAGCAGAGATGGGGCCAGGGCTCGCTCCTACGAGCAGTACTTC
TRBV3-1	TRBD1	NA	TRBJ2-2	CASSQGGQHTGELFF	TGTGCCAGCAGCCAAGGGGGACAGCACACCGGGGAGCTGTTTTTT
TRBV24-1	NA	many	TRBJ1-2	CATSDLRGNGYTF	TGTGCCACCAGTGATTTGAGGGGAAATGGCTACACCTTC
TRBV14	TRBD1	many	TRBJ2-5	CASSQGDRGETQYF	TGTGCCAGCAGCCAAGGAGACAGGGGAGAGACCCAGTACTTC
TRBV6-1	NA	many	TRBJ2-7	CASRKYHTQTGGSYEQYF	TGTGCCAGCAGGAAATACCACACCCAAACTGGGGGCTCCTACGAGCAGTACTTC
TRBV28	NA	NA	TRBJ2-4	CASSPKDRKNIQYF	TGTGCCAGCAGCCCTAAGGACAGAAAAAACATTCAGTACTTC
TRBV7-2	NA	many	TRBJ1-1	CASSPSRMNTEAFF	TGTGCCAGCAGCCCTTCCAGGATGAACACTGAAGCTTTCTTT
TRBV11-2	TRBD1	many	TRBJ1-2	CASSFGQGVGYTF	TGTGCCAGCAGCTTTGGACAGGGGGTCGGCTACACCTTC